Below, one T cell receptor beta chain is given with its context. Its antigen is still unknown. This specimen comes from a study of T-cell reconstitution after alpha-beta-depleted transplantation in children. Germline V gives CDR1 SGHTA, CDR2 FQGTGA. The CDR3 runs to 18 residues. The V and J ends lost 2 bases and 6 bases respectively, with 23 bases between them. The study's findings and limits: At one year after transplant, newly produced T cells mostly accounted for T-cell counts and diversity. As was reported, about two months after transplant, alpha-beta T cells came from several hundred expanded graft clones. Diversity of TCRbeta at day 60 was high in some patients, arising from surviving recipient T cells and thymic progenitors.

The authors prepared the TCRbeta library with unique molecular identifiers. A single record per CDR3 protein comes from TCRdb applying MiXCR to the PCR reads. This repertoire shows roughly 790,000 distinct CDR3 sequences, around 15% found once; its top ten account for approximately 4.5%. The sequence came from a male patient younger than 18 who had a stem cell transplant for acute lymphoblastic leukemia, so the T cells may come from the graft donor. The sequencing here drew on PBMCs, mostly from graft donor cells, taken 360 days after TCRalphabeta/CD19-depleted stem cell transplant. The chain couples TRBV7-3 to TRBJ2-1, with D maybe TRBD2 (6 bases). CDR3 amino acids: CASSLFGGRASRGNEQFF. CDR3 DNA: TGTGCCAGCAGCTTATTTGGGGGGAGAGCCTCCCGGGGCAATGAGCAGTTCTTC.